This T cell receptor (beta chain) was sequenced during a study of shared clonotypes between healthy human individuals. The repertoire was sequenced with immunoSEQ multiplex PCR; TCRdb's copy has only in-frame clones and lacks some. The sample records about 600,000 clones, roughly 98% being singletons. Trimming left V 7 bases short and J 3 bases short, with 15 bases between. Germline values: CDR1 LNHDA, CDR2 SQIVND (reference sequence). This CDR3 spans 15 amino acids. Naive-designated CD8 cells lacked CD45RO, were positively enriched for CCR7, and omitted terminally differentiated effector memory CD45RA+ cells.

The V and J genes are TRBV19 and TRBJ2-2, with D perhaps matching TRBD1 or TRBD2 (6 bases each). The source material was naive CD8+ T cells sorted from blood. The clonotype was recovered from a man aged 25-40 years in good health. DNA of the CDR3: TGTGCCAGTACCCTAGGGGGGCTGTACACCGGGGAGCTGTTTTTT. Amino acid sequence: CASTLGGLYTGELFF. The complete variable domain, with remaining parts taken from reference TRBV19 and TRBJ2-2, reads DGGITQSPKYLFRKEGQNVTLSCEQNLNHDAMYWYRQDPGQGLRLIYYSQIVNDFQKGDIAEGYSVSREKKESFPLTVTSAQKNPTAFYLCASTLGGLYTGELFFGEGSRLTVL.